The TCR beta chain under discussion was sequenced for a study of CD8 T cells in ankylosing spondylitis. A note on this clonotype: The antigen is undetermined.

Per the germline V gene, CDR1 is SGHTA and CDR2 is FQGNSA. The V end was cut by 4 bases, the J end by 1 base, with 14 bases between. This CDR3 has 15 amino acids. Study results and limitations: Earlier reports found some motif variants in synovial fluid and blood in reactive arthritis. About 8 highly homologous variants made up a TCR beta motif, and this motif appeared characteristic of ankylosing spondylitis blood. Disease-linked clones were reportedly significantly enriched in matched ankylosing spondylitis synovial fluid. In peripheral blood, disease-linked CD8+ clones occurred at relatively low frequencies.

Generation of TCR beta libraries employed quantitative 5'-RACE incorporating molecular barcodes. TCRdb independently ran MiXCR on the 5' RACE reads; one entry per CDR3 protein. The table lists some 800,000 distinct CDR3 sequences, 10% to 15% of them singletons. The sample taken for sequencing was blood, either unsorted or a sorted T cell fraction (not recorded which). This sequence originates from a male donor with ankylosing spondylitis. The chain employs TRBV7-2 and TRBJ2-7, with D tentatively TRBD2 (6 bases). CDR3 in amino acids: CASSSASGRSYEQYF. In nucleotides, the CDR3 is TGTGCCAGCAGCTCCGCATCCGGGAGATCCTACGAGCAGTACTTC.